This T cell receptor (beta chain) emerged from a study of blood T cell repertoires in COVID-19. Study as a whole: Samples came from the United States, Italy and Spain, spanning acute and convalescent COVID-19. T cells, B-cell-depleted T cells, or PBMCs provided the cDNA or gDNA that served as material.

The CDR3 sequence is 19 residues long. Trimming cost V 4 bases and J 0 bases; bases outside gene matches: 8. Germline CDR1 is SGHRS and CDR2 is YFSETQ. As originally analysed: Cell counts per sample came from amplifying reference gene primers. Some clones are missing from TCRdb's copy, which holds only in-frame ones; the method was immunoSEQ multiplex PCR. V and J calls and clone size are those listed in that table; D and trimming were worked out from the DNA. Seen here are around 60,000 clones, around four fifths observed once, and the top ten hold around 21%. Sequencing input: peripheral blood. This sequence originates from a man younger than 40 with COVID-19, enrolled during active disease. This rearrangement joins TRBV5-1 to TRBJ2-3; 16 bases are a match to TRBD2. The CDR3 DNA reads as TGCGCCAGCAGCCTCTCGGGACTAGCGGGGGGGATAAGCACAGATACGCAGTATTTT. The encoded protein is CASSLSGLAGGISTDTQYF.